This entry concerns a single T cell receptor (beta chain). The entry originates in a study of blood T cell repertoires in COVID-19. Participants, roughly 18 to 90 years old, spanned fewer than 30 US areas. This CDR3 is built from 17 residues. Produced via immunoSEQ multiplex PCR; TCRdb's table is partial and in-frame only. The data show 270,000 or so clones, with 80% to 85% seen just once and approximately 3.6% held by the top ten. V gene TRBV21-1 combines with J gene TRBJ2-2; the table's D call, TRBD1, was not checked against the DNA. TRBV21-1 is tagged as a pseudogene. Specimen: PBMCs or T cells enriched from blood (not recorded which). The TCR originated in a man aged 50 to 59 who had recovered from COVID-19. CDR3 bases: TGTGCCAGCAGCAAAGTGGCTGGCAGGGAAGAGGCCGGGGAGCTGTTTTTT. Translated, it gives CASSKVAGREEAGELFF.